The rows below give T cell receptor beta chains drawn from one sample of a study of T cell changes during pregnancy in multiple sclerosis. Some clones are missing from TCRdb's copy, which holds only in-frame ones; the method was immunoSEQ multiplex PCR. There are roughly 31,000 clones in the sample; about 92% occur only once, and about 0.64% lies in the top ten. Here the sequenced sample was CD4+ T cells from peripheral blood mononuclear cells, taken in the first trimester of pregnancy. These receptors were collected from a female donor with multiple sclerosis, enrolled in a pregnancy study. Each CDR3 is given with its conserved first and last residue. The D gene is left open where the match is weak. Not every row has a clone size; where given, it reads once, few, many or a size class.

>.|TRBJ1-1|TRBV11-2|.
CASSLDSRPGDRTEAFF
TGTGCCAGCAGCTTAGATTCGCGCCCCGGGGATCGGACTGAAGCTTTCTTT
>once|TRBJ1-2|TRBV5-1|TRBD1
CASSQGNQGGYGYTF
TGCGCCAGCAGCCAGGGGAATCAGGGGGGCTATGGCTACACCTTC
>.|TRBJ2-3|TRBV19|.
CASSIPGADTQYF
TGTGCCAGTAGTATCCCCGGGGCAGATACGCAGTATTTT
>.|TRBJ2-3|TRBV6-6|TRBD1
CASRGARGQRDTQYF
TGTGCCAGCAGGGGGGCCAGGGGGCAAAGAGATACGCAGTATTTT
>.|TRBJ1-1|TRBV12-5|.
CASGLVEGQAFF
TGTGCTAGTGGTTTGGTCGAGGGCCAAGCTTTCTTT
>.|TRBJ1-6|TRBV2|.
CASSARRVNSPLHF
TGTGCCAGCAGTGCTCGCAGGGTTAATTCACCCCTCCACTTT
>.|TRBJ1-4|TRBV28|.
CASSWAARSNEKLFF
TGTGCCAGCAGTTGGGCCGCCAGGTCCAATGAAAAACTGTTTTTT
>.|TRBJ1-6|TRBV6-6|.
CASRPTAGDPSSPLHF
TGTGCCAGCAGACCTACTGCGGGGGACCCGAGTTCACCCCTCCACTTT
>.|TRBJ2-7|TRBV6-1|TRBD1
CASVARDREGYEQYF
TGTGCCAGCGTCGCCCGGGACAGGGAAGGGTACGAGCAGTACTTC
>.|TRBJ2-7|TRBV15|.
CATSRDSSGDKYF
TGTGCCACCAGCAGAGATTCTTCCGGAGATAAGTACTTC
>.|TRBJ2-1|TRBV15|.
CATSRLAENEQFF
TGTGCCACCAGCAGGCTGGCGGAAAATGAGCAGTTCTTC
>.|TRBJ1-6|TRBV5-1|.
CASSSLRGNNSPLHF
TGCGCCAGCAGCTCCCTCAGGGGAAATAATTCACCCCTCCACTTT
>.|TRBJ1-5|TRBV18|.
CASSPEQGRPQHF
TGTGCCAGCTCACCGGAACAGGGCCGGCCCCAGCATTTT
>.|TRBJ2-3|TRBV28|.
CASSFIRLGGTDTQYF
TGTGCCAGCAGTTTTATCCGGCTAGGGGGCACAGATACGCAGTATTTT
>.|TRBJ2-5|TRBV6-5|TRBD2
CASSRLGGGETQYF
TGTGCCAGCAGTCGCCTTGGCGGGGGGGAGACCCAGTACTTC
>.|TRBJ1-1|TRBV9|.
CASSADSCTEAFF
TGTGCCAGCAGCGCCGACAGTTGCACTGAAGCTTTCTTT
>.|TRBJ2-1|TRBV7-9|TRBD2
CASSWTSGGEQFF
TGTGCCAGCAGCTGGACTAGCGGGGGCGAGCAGTTCTTC
>once|TRBJ2-7|TRBV4-1|TRBD1
CASSQPGQRYEQYF
TGCGCCAGCAGCCAGCCGGGACAGCGCTACGAGCAGTACTTC
>.|TRBJ2-7|TRBV11-2|.
CASSSVGIVTARLYEQYF
TGTGCCAGCAGCTCCGTAGGCATTGTGACAGCGAGACTCTACGAGCAGTACTTC
>once|TRBJ1-1|TRBV7-2|.
CASSSETGNRAFF
TGTGCCAGCAGCTCAGAGACGGGGAACCGAGCTTTCTTT
>.|TRBJ2-5|TRBV5-1|TRBD2
CASTISGGRQETQYF
TGCGCCAGCACCATTAGCGGGGGGCGCCAAGAGACCCAGTACTTC
>.|TRBJ1-6|TRBV7-6|TRBD1
CASSLDRGATPLHF
TGTGCCAGCAGCTTGGACAGGGGAGCGACACCCCTCCACTTT
>.|TRBJ2-2|TRBV19|TRBD1
CASTRTGGNTGELFF
TGTGCCAGTACCCGGACAGGGGGTAACACCGGGGAGCTGTTTTTT
>.|TRBJ2-7|TRBV6-6|TRBD1
CASSYGQGNYEQYF
TGTGCCAGCAGTTACGGACAGGGGAACTACGAGCAGTACTTC
>.|TRBJ1-3|TRBV6-5|.
CASSYYGRASGNTIYF
TGTGCCAGCAGTTACTACGGCAGGGCCTCTGGAAACACCATATATTTT
>.|TRBJ1-1|TRBV5-4|.
CASSLDRGGAFF
TGTGCCAGCAGCTTGGATAGGGGTGGGGCTTTCTTT
>.|TRBJ2-6|TRBV11-2|.
CASSHSSGANVLTF
TGTGCCAGCAGCCATAGCTCTGGGGCCAACGTCCTGACTTTC
>.|TRBJ1-3|TRBV7-9|.
CASSQRSSGNTIYF
TGTGCCAGCAGTCAGCGGAGCTCTGGAAACACCATATATTTT
>.|TRBJ1-4|TRBV7-3|.
CASSLGAGEKLFF
TGTGCCAGCAGCTTAGGGGCCGGTGAAAAACTGTTTTTT
>once|TRBJ1-3|TRBV4-3|.
CASSQDPVGDGNTIYF
TGCGCCAGCAGCCAAGATCCGGTGGGAGATGGAAACACCATATATTTT
>.|TRBJ1-2|TRBV28|.
CASSLQGYGYTF
TGTGCCAGCAGTTTACAGGGCTATGGCTACACCTTC
>.|TRBJ1-5|TRBV30|.
CAWSVREGQPQHF
TGTGCCTGGAGTGTAAGGGAGGGGCAGCCCCAGCATTTT
>.|TRBJ1-5|TRBV7-8|.
CASSPARSKGNQPQHF
TGTGCCAGCAGCCCGGCGAGGTCGAAGGGGAATCAGCCCCAGCATTTT
>.|TRBJ2-7|TRBV5-6|TRBD1
CASSLAGTGGYEQYF
TGTGCCAGCAGCTTGGCCGGGACAGGGGGCTACGAGCAGTACTTC
>.|TRBJ2-2|TRBV18|TRBD1
CASSLIALKGQGSGELFF
TGTGCCAGCTCACTAATCGCCCTGAAGGGACAGGGGTCCGGGGAGCTGTTTTTT
>.|TRBJ2-3|TRBV6-1|.
CASSPGGTDTQYF
TGTGCCAGCAGTCCAGGGGGCACAGATACGCAGTATTTT
>once|TRBJ2-5|TRBV29-1|.
CSVGGYPETQYF
TGCAGCGTTGGGGGCTACCCCGAGACCCAGTACTTC
>.|TRBJ1-2|TRBV7-2|TRBD1
CASSLGQSNYGYTF
TGTGCCAGCAGCCTGGGACAGTCTAACTATGGCTACACCTTC
>.|TRBJ1-1|TRBV6-6|TRBD1
CASRAYDRGRAEAFF
TGTGCCAGCAGAGCTTACGACAGGGGGAGGGCTGAAGCTTTCTTT
>.|TRBJ2-2|TRBV4-1|TRBD2
CASSQGLAGTGELFF
TGCGCCAGCAGCCAGGGCCTAGCGGGGACCGGGGAGCTGTTTTTT